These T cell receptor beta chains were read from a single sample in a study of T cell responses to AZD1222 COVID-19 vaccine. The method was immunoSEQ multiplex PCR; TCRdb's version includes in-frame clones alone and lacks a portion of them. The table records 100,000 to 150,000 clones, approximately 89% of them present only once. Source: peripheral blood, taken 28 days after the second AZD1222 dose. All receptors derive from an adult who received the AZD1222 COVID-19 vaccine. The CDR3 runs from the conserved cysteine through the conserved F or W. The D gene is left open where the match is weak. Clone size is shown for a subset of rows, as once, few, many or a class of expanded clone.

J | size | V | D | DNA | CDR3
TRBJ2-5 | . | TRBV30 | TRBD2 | TGTGCCTGGAGTGTAAGGGTAGCGGGGGCGGAGACCCAGTACTTC | CAWSVRVAGAETQYF
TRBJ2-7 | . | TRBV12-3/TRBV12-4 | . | TGTGCCAGCAGTTCGTGGGGGCCCTACGAGCAGTACTTC | CASSSWGPYEQYF
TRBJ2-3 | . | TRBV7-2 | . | TGTGCCAGCACCCCGGGGGATACGCAGTATTTT | CASTPGDTQYF
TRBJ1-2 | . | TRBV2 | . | TGTGCCAGCAGTGAAGCGCACCGCACTAACTATGGCTACACCTTC | CASSEAHRTNYGYTF
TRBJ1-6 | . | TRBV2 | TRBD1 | TGTGCCAGCAGCGAACGGGGGGACAGGGCACGCTCACCCCTCCACTTT | CASSERGDRARSPLHF
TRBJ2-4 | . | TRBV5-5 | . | TGTGCCAGCAGCTCTGACAGAGGGCAAAACATTCAGTACTTC | CASSSDRGQNIQYF
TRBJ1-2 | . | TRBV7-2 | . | TGTGCCAGCAGCCCCAGCGGGGAAAAGGGCTACACCTTC | CASSPSGEKGYTF
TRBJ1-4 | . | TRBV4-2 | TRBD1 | TGTGCCAGCAGCCAAATCTATCAAAGCCGGGACAGGGCTAATGAAAAACTGTTTTTT | CASSQIYQSRDRANEKLFF
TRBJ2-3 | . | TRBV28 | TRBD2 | TGTGCCAGCAGCCTCAGGGCGGGGGGGCCTGATACGCAGTATTTT | CASSLRAGGPDTQYF
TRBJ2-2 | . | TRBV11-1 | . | TGTGCCAGCAGCTTAGAGGCAGGGAGATTCGCCGGGGAGCTGTTTTTT | CASSLEAGRFAGELFF
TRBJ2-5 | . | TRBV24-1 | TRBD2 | TGTGCCACCAGGACTAGCGGGCAAGAGACCCAGTACTTC | CATRTSGQETQYF
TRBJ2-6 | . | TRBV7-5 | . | TGTGTCAGAAGCCTCCCCACAAGCTCTGGGGCCAACGTCCTGACTTTC | CVRSLPTSSGANVLTF
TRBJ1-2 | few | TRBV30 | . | TGTGCCTGGAGTGTTGGCAGGATCTATGGCTACACCTTC | CAWSVGRIYGYTF
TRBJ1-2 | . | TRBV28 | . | TGTGCCAGCAGTTTAATGAGTGGCTACACCTTC | CASSLMSGYTF
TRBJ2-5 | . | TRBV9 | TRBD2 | TGTGCCAGCAGCGTAGGTTCGGGGGGCCAAGAGACCCAGTACTTC | CASSVGSGGQETQYF
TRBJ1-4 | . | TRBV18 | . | TGTGCCAGCTCACCGTTAACAGGGAGGGGTGACGGTGAAAAACTGTTTTTT | CASSPLTGRGDGEKLFF
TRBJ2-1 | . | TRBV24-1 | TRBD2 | TGTGCCACCAGTGATTATAGCGGGGGGGCCGGAGATGAGCAGTTCTTC | CATSDYSGGAGDEQFF
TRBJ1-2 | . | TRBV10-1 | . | TGCGCCAGCAAAGGGGACGGGGGTGGCTACACCTTC | CASKGDGGGYTF
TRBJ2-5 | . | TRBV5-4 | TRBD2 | TGTGCCAGCAGCGTACGGACTAGCGGGGGGCAAGAGACCCAGTACTTC | CASSVRTSGGQETQYF
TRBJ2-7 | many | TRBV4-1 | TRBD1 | TGCGCCAGCAGCCGGGGGACAGGGGGCACCTACGAGCAGTACTTC | CASSRGTGGTYEQYF
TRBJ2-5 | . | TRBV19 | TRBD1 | TGTGCCAGTAGTACCCAAGGGGGCGGGGAGACCCAGTACTTC | CASSTQGGGETQYF
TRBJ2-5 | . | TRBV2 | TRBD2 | TGTGCCAGCAGTAGGACTAGCGGGGAGGTGGAGACCCAGTACTTC | CASSRTSGEVETQYF
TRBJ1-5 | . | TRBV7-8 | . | TGTGCCAGCAGCTTAGACTTCGGTCTATACGGGTCGGGCCAGCATTTT | CASSLDFGLYGSGQHF
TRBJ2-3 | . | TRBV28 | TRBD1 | TGTGCCAGCAGTTTACCGACAGGGTTCGATACGCAGTATTTT | CASSLPTGFDTQYF
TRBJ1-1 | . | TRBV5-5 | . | TGTGCCAGCAGCTTCTCAGGCCCGAACACTGAAGCTTTCTTT | CASSFSGPNTEAFF
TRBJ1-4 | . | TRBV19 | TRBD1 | TGTGCCAGTAGAAGAACCGGGACAGTTGCAACTAATGAAAAACTGTTTTTT | CASRRTGTVATNEKLFF
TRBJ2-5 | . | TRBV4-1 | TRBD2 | TGCGCCAGCAGCCAAGGGACTAGAAATGCGGAGACCCAGTACTTC | CASSQGTRNAETQYF
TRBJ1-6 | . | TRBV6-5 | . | TGTGCCAGCAGAGGACAGTCCTCCTATAATTCACCCCTCCACTTT | CASRGQSSYNSPLHF
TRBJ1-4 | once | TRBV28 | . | TGTGCCAGCAGTGTCCAACAGGCATTTGGGGAAAAACTGTTTTTT | CASSVQQAFGEKLFF
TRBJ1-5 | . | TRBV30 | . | TGTGCCTGGAGCCCCCGGGGAGACCAGCCCCAGCATTTT | CAWSPRGDQPQHF
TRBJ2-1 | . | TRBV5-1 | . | TGCGCCAGCGCCGTGGGGTCAGCGGAATACAATGAGCAGTTCTTC | CASAVGSAEYNEQFF
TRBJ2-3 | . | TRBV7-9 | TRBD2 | TGTGCCAGCAGCCCTAGCGGGACCCGCACAGATACGCAGTATTTT | CASSPSGTRTDTQYF
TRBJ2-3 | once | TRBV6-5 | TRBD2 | TGTGCCAGCAGTTACCAGCGGGGGCGCACAGATACGCAGTATTTT | CASSYQRGRTDTQYF
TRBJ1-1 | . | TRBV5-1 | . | TGCGCCAGCAGCGTTTCCCCTGATACTGAAGCTTTCTTT | CASSVSPDTEAFF
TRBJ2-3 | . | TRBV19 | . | TGTGCCACTACACCGCAGGGTGCAGATATGCAGTATTTT | CATTPQGADMQYF
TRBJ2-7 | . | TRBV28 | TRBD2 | TGTGCCAGCAGTTGGGGGGGGTCCTACGAGCAGTACTTC | CASSWGGSYEQYF
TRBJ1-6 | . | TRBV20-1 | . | TGCAGTGCTAGGTCCGGGTCACCCCTCCACTTT | CSARSGSPLHF
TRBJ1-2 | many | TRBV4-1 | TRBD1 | TGCGCCAGCAGCCAGGGGACAGGGTCAAACTATGGCTACACCTTC | CASSQGTGSNYGYTF
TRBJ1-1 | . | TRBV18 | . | TGTGCCAGCTCACCACCGGGGGCGCGGACTGAAGCTTTCTTT | CASSPPGARTEAFF
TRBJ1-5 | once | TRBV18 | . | TGTGCCAGCTCACCGGGGGTGGGGGAACAGCCCCAGCATTTT | CASSPGVGEQPQHF
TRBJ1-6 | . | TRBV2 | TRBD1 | TGTGCCAGCAGGACCGACAGGGGGGATAATTCACCCCTCCACTTT | CASRTDRGDNSPLHF
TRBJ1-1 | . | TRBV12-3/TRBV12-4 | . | TGTGCCAGCAGCTACAGGGAGTGGGAAGCTTTCTTT | CASSYREWEAFF
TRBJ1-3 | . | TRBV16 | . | TGTGCCAGCAGCCAATCGTTGACAGGTCTCTCTGGAAACACCATATATTTT | CASSQSLTGLSGNTIYF
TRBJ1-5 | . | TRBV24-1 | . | TGTGCCACCAGTGATTCCCCGCAGCGGGGGGGAAATCAGCCCCAGCATTTT | CATSDSPQRGGNQPQHF
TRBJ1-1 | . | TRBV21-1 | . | TGTGCCAGCAGCAAAGCCCACAGGGGGCCGGGCACTGAAGCTTTCTTT | CASSKAHRGPGTEAFF
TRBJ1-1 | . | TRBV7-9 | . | TGTGCCAGCAGCCTACGGACACCCAATCGAGCTTTCTTT | CASSLRTPNRAFF
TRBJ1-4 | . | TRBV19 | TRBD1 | TGTGCCAGTAGTAGTCTTACAGGGGCGAATGAAAAACTGTTTTTT | CASSSLTGANEKLFF
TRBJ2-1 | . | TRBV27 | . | TGTGCCAGCAGTTTGTTCAGTTTGTACAATGAGCAGTTCTTC | CASSLFSLYNEQFF
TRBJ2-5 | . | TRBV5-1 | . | TGCGCCAGCAGCTTGGCCTCCAGATCTGAAGAGACCCAGTACTTC | CASSLASRSEETQYF
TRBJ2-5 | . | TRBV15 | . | TGTGCCACCAGCAGAGACAGGGGCGGGGAGACCCAGTACTTC | CATSRDRGGETQYF
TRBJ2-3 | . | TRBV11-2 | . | TGTGCCAGCAGCAACGCCCGCGCCTCGGGGGAGGTGCATACGCAGTATTTT | CASSNARASGEVHTQYF
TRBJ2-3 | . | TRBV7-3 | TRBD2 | TGTGCCAGCAGCTTAAATCGCGGGGGAAGCACAGATACGCAGTATTTT | CASSLNRGGSTDTQYF
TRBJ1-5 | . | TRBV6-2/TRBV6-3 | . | TGTGCCAGCAGTTACCCCCCCATCGGCTATAGCAATCAGCCCCAGCATTTT | CASSYPPIGYSNQPQHF
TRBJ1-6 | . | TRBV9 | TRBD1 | TGTGCCAGCAGCCTAGACAGGGGAGCCTATAATTCACCCCTCCACTTT | CASSLDRGAYNSPLHF
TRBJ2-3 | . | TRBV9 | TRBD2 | TGTGCCAGCAGCGTAGGCGGTAGCGGGGGTATCACAGATACGCAGTATTTT | CASSVGGSGGITDTQYF
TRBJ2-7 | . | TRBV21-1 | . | TGTGCCAGCAGCAACTGGGACAGGGGGTTTTTCCACGAGCAGTACTTC | CASSNWDRGFFHEQYF
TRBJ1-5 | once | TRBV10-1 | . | TGCGCCAGCAGTCGGGGTGGCAATCAGCCCCAGCATTTT | CASSRGGNQPQHF
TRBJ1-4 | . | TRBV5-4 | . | TGTGCCAGCACCACCGGGGGGTTAACTAATGAAAAACTGTTTTTT | CASTTGGLTNEKLFF
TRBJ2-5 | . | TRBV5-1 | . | TGCGCCAGCAGCGGACCCGGGGCAGTACAAGAGACCCAGTACTTC | CASSGPGAVQETQYF
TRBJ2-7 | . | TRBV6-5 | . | TGTGCCAGCACCGAGACGTCATCCTACGAGCAGTACTTC | CASTETSSYEQYF